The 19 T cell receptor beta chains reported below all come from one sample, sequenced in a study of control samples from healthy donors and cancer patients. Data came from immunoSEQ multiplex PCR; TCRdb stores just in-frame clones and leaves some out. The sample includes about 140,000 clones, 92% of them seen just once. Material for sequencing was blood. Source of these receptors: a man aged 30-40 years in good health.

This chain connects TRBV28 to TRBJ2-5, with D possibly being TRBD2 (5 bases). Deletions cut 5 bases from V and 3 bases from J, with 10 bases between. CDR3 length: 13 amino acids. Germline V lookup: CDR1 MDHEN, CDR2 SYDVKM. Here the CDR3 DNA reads TGTGCCAGCAGTAAGGACGGGGAAGAGACCCAGTACTTC. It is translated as CASSKDGEETQYF.

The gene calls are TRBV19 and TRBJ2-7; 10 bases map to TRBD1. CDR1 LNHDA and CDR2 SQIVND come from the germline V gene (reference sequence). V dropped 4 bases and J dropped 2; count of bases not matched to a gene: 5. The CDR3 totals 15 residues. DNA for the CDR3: TGTGCCAGTAGTACAAGGACAGGGGGACCCTACGAGCAGTACTTC. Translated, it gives CASSTRTGGPYEQYF. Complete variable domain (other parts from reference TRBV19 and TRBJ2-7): DGGITQSPKYLFRKEGQNVTLSCEQNLNHDAMYWYRQDPGQGLRLIYYSQIVNDFQKGDIAEGYSVSREKKESFPLTVTSAQKNPTAFYLCASSTRTGGPYEQYFGPGTRLTVT.

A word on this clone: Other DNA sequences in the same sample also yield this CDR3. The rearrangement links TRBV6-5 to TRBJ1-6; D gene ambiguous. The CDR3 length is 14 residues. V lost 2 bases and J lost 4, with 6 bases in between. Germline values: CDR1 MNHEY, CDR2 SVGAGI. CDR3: CASSYRGYNSPLHF. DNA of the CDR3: TGTGCCAGCAGTTACCGAGGGTATAATTCACCCCTCCACTTT.

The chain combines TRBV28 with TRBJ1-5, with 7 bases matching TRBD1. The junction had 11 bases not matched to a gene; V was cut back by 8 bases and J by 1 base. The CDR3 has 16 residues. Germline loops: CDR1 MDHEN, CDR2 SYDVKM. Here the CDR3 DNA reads TGTGCCAGCCGAGACAGGGTTAATTTGAGCAATCAGCCCCAGCATTTT. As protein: CASRDRVNLSNQPQHF.

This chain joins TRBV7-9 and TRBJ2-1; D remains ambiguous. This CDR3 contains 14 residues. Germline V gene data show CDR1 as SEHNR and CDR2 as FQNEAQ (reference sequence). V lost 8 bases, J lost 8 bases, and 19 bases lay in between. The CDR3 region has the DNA TGTGCCAGCCATTCACGTGGCCTCATACATGAGCAGTTCTTC. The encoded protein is CASHSRGLIHEQFF.

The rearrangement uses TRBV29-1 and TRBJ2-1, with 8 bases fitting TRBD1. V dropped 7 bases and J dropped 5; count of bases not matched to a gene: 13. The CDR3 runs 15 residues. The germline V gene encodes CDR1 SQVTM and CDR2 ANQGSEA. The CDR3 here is CSARIRDRMNNEQFF. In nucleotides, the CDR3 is TGCAGCGCTCGCATCCGGGACAGGATGAACAATGAGCAGTTCTTC.

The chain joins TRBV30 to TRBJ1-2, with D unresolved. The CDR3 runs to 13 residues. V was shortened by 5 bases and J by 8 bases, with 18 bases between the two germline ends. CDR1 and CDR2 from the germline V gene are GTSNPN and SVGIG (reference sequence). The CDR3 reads CAWQADRGGGYTF. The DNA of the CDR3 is TGTGCCTGGCAGGCGGACCGGGGAGGAGGCTACACCTTC.

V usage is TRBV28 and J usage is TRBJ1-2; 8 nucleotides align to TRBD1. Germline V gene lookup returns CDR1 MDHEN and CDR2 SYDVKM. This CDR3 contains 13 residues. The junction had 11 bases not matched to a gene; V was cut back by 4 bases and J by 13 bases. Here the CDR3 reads CASSSSGQGPFTF. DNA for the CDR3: TGTGCCAGCAGTTCTTCCGGACAGGGTCCCTTCACCTTC.

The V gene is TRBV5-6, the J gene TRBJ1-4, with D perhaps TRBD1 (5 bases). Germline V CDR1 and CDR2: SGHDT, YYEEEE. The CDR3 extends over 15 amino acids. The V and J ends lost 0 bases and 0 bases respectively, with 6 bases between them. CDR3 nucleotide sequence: TGTGCCAGCAGCTTGGCGACAGCAACTAATGAAAAACTGTTTTTT. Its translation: CASSLATATNEKLFF.

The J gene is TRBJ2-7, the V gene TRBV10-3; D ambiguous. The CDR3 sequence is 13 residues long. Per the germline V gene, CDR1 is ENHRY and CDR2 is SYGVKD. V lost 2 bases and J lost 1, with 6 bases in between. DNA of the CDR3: TGTGCCATCAGTGAGGTAGCATCCTACGAGCAGTACTTC. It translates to CAISEVASYEQYF.

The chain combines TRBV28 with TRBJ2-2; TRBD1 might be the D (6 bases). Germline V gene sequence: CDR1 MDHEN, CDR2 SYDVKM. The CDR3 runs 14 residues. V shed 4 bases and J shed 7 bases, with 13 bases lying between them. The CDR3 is CASSSYRDGGELFF. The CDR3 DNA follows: TGTGCCAGCAGTTCTTACAGGGATGGCGGGGAGCTGTTTTTT.

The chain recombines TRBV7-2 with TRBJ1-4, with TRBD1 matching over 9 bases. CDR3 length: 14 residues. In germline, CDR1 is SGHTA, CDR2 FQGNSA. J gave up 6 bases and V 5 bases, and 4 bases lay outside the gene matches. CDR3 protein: CASSLGQGYEKLFF. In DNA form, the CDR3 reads TGTGCCAGCAGCCTGGGACAGGGATATGAAAAACTGTTTTTT.

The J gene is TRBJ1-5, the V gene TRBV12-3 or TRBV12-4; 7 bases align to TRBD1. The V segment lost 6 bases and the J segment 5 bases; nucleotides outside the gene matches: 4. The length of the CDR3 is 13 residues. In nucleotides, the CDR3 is TGTGCCAGCAGGGAGGGGGCTTATCAGCCCCAGCATTTT. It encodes CASREGAYQPQHF.

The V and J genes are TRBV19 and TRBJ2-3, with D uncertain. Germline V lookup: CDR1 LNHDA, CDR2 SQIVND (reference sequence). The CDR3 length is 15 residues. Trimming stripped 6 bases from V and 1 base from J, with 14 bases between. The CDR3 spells CASSVARFGTDTQYF. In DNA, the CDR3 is TGTGCCAGTAGCGTCGCGAGGTTCGGCACAGATACGCAGTATTTT.

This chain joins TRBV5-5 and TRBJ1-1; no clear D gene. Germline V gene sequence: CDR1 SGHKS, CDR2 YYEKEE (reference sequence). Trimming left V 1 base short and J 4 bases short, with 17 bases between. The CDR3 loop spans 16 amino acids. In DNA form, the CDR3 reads TGTGCCAGCAGCTTGACGATCGGGTCAGGTGGCACTGAAGCTTTCTTT. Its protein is CASSLTIGSGGTEAFF.

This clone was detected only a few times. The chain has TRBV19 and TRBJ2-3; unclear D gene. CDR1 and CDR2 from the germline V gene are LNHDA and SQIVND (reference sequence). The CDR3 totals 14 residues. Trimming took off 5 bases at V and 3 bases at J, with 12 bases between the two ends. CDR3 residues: CASSFGVGTDTQYF. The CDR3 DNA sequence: TGTGCCAGTAGTTTCGGAGTAGGGACAGATACGCAGTATTTT.

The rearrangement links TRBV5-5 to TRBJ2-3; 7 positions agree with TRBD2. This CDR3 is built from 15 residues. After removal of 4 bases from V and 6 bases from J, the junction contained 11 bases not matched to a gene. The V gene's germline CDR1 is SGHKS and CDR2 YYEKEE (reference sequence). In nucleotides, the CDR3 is TGTGCCAGCAGCCCCTCCTTGGGGAGGGCGGATACGCAGTATTTT. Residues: CASSPSLGRADTQYF.

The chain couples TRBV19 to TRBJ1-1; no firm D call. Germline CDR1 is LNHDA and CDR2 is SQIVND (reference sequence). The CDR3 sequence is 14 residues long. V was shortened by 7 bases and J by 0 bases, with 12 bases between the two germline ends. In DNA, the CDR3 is TGTGCCAGTAACTTCCTGGGGATGAACACTGAAGCTTTCTTT. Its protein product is CASNFLGMNTEAFF.

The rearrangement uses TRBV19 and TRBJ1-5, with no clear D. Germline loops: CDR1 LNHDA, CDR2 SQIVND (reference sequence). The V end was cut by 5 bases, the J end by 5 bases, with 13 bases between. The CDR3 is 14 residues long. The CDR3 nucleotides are TGTGCCAGTAGTCCCTTAGGGCGGGATCAGCCCCAGCATTTT. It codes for CASSPLGRDQPQHF.